This paragraph covers one T cell receptor (beta chain) sequence. This CDR3 spans 15 amino acids. Trimming removed 3 bases at V and 3 bases at J, with 9 bases between. Per germline, CDR1 SNHLY and CDR2 FYNNEI. The method was immunoSEQ multiplex PCR; TCRdb's version includes in-frame clones alone and lacks a portion of them. The sample includes 110,000 to 150,000 clones, roughly 94% of them seen just once. This sample was included in a study of control samples from healthy donors and cancer patients. The specimen sequenced was blood. The TCR comes from a middle-aged man in good health. The V gene is TRBV2, the J gene TRBJ1-6; D gene uncertain. The CDR3 DNA is TGTGCCAGCAGTGAGAGCGCTGGCTATAATTCACCCCTCCACTTT. Protein: CASSESAGYNSPLHF.